The rows below give T cell receptor beta chains drawn from one sample of a study of cytomegalovirus exposure and HLA in healthy donors. Profiled with immunoSEQ multiplex PCR; TCRdb holds only in-frame clones, not every one. The sample contains approximately 190,000 clones, approximately 77% of which appear only once. Sequenced material: PBMCs. The receptors derive from a man aged 40-49 years in good health and CMV-seropositive. Each CDR3 is given with its conserved first and last residue.

TRBV27	TRBJ2-3	CASGTSQGDTQYF
TRBV5-1	TRBJ2-6	CASSSGAGAGANVLTF
TRBV19	TRBJ1-4	CASSDGSGQGVGKLFF
TRBV6-5	TRBJ2-7	CASSYSPGSGREQYF
TRBV27	TRBJ2-1	CASRPGRGVYNEQFF
TRBV2	TRBJ2-7	CASGGQGPYEQYF
TRBV14	TRBJ1-4	CASSQVRERDEKLFF
TRBV6-1	TRBJ1-4	CASSEVTGGFPEKLFF
TRBV4-1	TRBJ1-5	CASSQDGGNQPQHF
TRBV6-1	TRBJ1-4	CASSDVGGLFEKLFF
TRBV5-4	TRBJ2-2	CASSLVPSGRGTGELFF
TRBV5-1	TRBJ2-2	CASSFTGDETGELFF
TRBV5-1	TRBJ2-3	CASSRQERTDTQYF
TRBV6-5	TRBJ2-5	CASSQTSGGQETQYF
TRBV9	TRBJ1-1	CASSGGGSKSTATGNTEAFF
TRBV7-9	TRBJ2-7	CASSFGSYEQYF
TRBV2	TRBJ2-7	CASSDAGSYEQYF
TRBV11-3	TRBJ2-1	CASSFQGSYNEQFF
TRBV5-6	TRBJ1-1	CASSVRQGATEAFF
TRBV23-1	TRBJ2-5	CARRKQGVETQYF
TRBV6-4	TRBJ1-5	CANRGFQAGGSNQPQHF
TRBV9	-	CASSGAGIPDYEQYF
TRBV4-1	TRBJ1-1	CASSHQDRGNTEAFF
TRBV5-1	TRBJ2-3	CASSLVQGTHITDTQYF
TRBV7-2	TRBJ2-7	CASSLDSLSSYEQYF
TRBV7-9	TRBJ1-1	CASSEQGLNTEAFF
TRBV27	TRBJ2-3	CASSFSGTVDTQYF
TRBV29-1	TRBJ2-1	CSVGTSTGSYNEQFF
TRBV10-3	TRBJ2-4	CAIGRGQGRPWAKNIQYF
TRBV27	TRBJ2-7	CASSLTAAYEQYF
TRBV6-1	TRBJ1-5	CASSRERDGNQPQHF
TRBV7-7	TRBJ2-7	CASSLGEGSYEQYF
TRBV4-2	TRBJ1-2	CASSLTRGQSGYGYTF
TRBV27	TRBJ1-5	CASSPSGYQPQHF
TRBV7-2	TRBJ2-7	CASSLGGLSSYEQYF
TRBV7-9	TRBJ2-7	CASSPRVAGGYEQYF
TRBV6-6	TRBJ2-1	CASSQTPHNEQFF
TRBV7-9	TRBJ2-5	CASSLQGMGTETQYF
TRBV28	TRBJ1-1	CASRGGYAPRGEAFF
TRBV27	TRBJ1-1	CASSFHDRGTEAFF
TRBV2	TRBJ2-5	CASSYIGGVLETQYF
TRBV4-2	TRBJ2-3	CASSQVGRGLTDTQYF
TRBV27	TRBJ2-5	CASRTGQGEWETQYF
TRBV11-2	TRBJ2-7	CASSLEQGTAEQYF
TRBV7-3	TRBJ2-1	CASSSWGGANNEQFF
TRBV30	TRBJ2-3	CAWSFDRASTDTQYF
TRBV7-2	TRBJ2-7	CASSLGLAGGGVGEQYF
TRBV19	TRBJ2-3	CASSISLEYTDTQYF
TRBV7-9	TRBJ2-7	CASSLQGGEQYF
TRBV28	TRBJ1-2	CASTEGDRGHYGYTF